This section outlines one T cell receptor beta chain sequence together with its context. This entry belongs to a study of blood T cell repertoires in COVID-19. About the study: Some COVID-19 samples were acute and others convalescent; all came from the United States, Italy and Spain. The cDNA or gDNA used as material had been derived from T cells, B-cell-depleted T cells, or PBMCs.

Generated by immunoSEQ multiplex PCR, the TCRdb table keeps only in-frame clones and is missing some. Of approximately 200,000 clones listed, around 83% were seen once; the top ten hold about 0.93%. Trimming pared 2 bases from V and 5 bases from J, leaving 9 bases between. The CDR3 sequence is 13 residues long. CDR1 and CDR2 from the germline V gene are SGHTA and FQGNSA. Sequencing was performed on peripheral blood. This clonotype was sampled from a man between 35 and 55 years old with acute or convalescent COVID-19. This chain connects TRBV7-2 to TRBJ2-5, with D possibly matching TRBD1 (5 bases). Here the CDR3 DNA reads TGTGCCAGCAGCTTATCAGGGATGGAGACCCAGTACTTC. This sequence encodes CASSLSGMETQYF.